A single sample is the source of the 5 T cell receptor beta chains below, sequenced in a study of breast tumors, draining lymph nodes, adjacent tissues. Samples came from axillary lymph nodes draining the breast cancer. From the multiplex PCR reads, TCRdb called clonotypes with MiXCR, one entry per CDR3 protein. The sample yields over 200,000 distinct CDR3 sequences, less than 40% seen once. The sequenced sample consisted of axillary lymph node tissue. All receptors come from a female donor with breast cancer. Some clones in this sample may be carry-over from other donors' samples.

This clonotype was observed many times. The chain employs TRBV20-1 and TRBJ1-4, with TRBD1 identical over 9 bases. Germline assignment: CDR1 DFQATT and CDR2 SNEGSKA (reference sequence). CDR3 length: 14 amino acids. Trimming at V came to 5 bases and at J to 8 bases, leaving 9 bases not matched to a gene. Here the CDR3 reads CSARTGAPGEKLFF. The CDR3 nucleotides are TGCAGTGCTCGGACAGGGGCCCCAGGGGAAAAACTGTTTTTT.

There are many counts of this clonotype. This chain links TRBV5-6 with TRBJ1-5; tentative D call: TRBD1 (5 bases). The germline V and J ends were trimmed by 2 bases and 3 bases, with 12 bases remaining between them. This CDR3 spans 15 amino acids. Looked up from germline, CDR1 is SGHDT and CDR2 is YYEEEE. As DNA, the CDR3 is TGTGCCAGCAGCTTAGGCAGGGTGGCCAATCAGCCCCAGCATTTT. Translated, it gives CASSLGRVANQPQHF. Based on the CDR3 plus reference TRBV5-6 and TRBJ1-5, the full variable domain is DAGVTQSPTHLIKTRGQQVTLRCSPKSGHDTVSWYQQALGQGPQFIFQYYEEEERQRGNFPDRFSGHQFPNYSSELNVNALLLGDSALYLCASSLGRVANQPQHFGDGTRLSIL.

V gene TRBV9 combines with J gene TRBJ1-6, with D possibly matching TRBD1 (5 bases). Germline loops: CDR1 SGDLS, CDR2 YYNGEE. The CDR3 spans 14 residues. Trimming left V 6 bases short and J 9 bases short, with 16 bases between. The CDR3 DNA follows: TGTGCCAGCACTCCTACGGGGGGAGGTTCACCCCTCCACTTT. The encoded protein is CASTPTGGGSPLHF.

As regards this clonotype: With a much larger clone just one base away, this may be a read error. This CDR3 is CAWSAGTGSDGYTF. CDR3 sequence (DNA): TGTGCCTGGAGTGCCGGGACAGGGTCTGATGGCTACACCTTC. The chain carries TRBV30 and TRBJ1-2; 9 bases match TRBD1. The CDR3 loop spans 14 amino acids. Looked up from germline, CDR1 is GTSNPN and CDR2 is SVGIG (reference sequence). V gave up 1 base and J gave up 6 bases; unmatched junction bases: 6.

At least ten counts were recorded for this clonotype. The chain links TRBV28 to TRBJ2-7; TRBD1 aligns across 10 bases. V was clipped by 5 bases and J by 5 bases; unmatched bases: 9. Germline values: CDR1 MDHEN, CDR2 SYDVKM. The CDR3 runs 15 residues. CDR3 in DNA: TGTGCCAGCAGTCTACCGACAGGGGGCTACCACGAGCAGTACTTC. This sequence encodes CASSLPTGGYHEQYF.